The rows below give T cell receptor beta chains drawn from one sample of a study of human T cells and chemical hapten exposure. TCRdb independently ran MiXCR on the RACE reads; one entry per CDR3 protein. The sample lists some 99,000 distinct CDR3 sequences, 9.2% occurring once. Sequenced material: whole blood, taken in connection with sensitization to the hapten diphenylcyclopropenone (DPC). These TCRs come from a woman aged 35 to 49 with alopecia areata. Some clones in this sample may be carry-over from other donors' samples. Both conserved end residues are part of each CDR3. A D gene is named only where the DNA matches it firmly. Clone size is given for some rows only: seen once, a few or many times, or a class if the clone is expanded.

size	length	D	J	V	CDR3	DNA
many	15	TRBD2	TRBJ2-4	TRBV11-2	CASRRVAGYKNIQYF	TGTGCCAGCCGTAGAGTAGCGGGGTACAAAAACATTCAGTACTTC
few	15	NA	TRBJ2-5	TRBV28	CASSLSSGIQETQYF	TGTGCCAGCAGTTTATCCTCAGGGATCCAAGAGACCCAGTACTTC
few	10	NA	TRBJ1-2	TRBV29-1	CSVPEDGYTF	TGCAGCGTGCCAGAGGATGGCTACACCTTC
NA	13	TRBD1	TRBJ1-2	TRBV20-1	CSASKQGDYGYTF	TGCAGTGCTAGTAAACAGGGGGACTATGGCTACACCTTC
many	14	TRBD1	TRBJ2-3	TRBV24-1	CATSDRQGTDTQYF	TGTGCCACCAGTGACAGACAGGGAACAGATACGCAGTATTTT
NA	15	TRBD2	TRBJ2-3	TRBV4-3	CASSHGGGGGDTQYF	TGCGCCAGCAGCCACGGCGGGGGAGGAGGAGATACGCAGTATTTT
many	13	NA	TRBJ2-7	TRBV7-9	CASSPGLQGEQYF	TGTGCCAGCAGCCCGGGACTACAGGGCGAGCAGTACTTC
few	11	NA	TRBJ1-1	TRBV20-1	CSATLSTEAFF	TGCAGTGCTACGCTCAGCACTGAAGCTTTCTTT
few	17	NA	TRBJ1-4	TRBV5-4	CASSLSGGAGAAEKLFF	TGTGCCAGCAGCTTGAGTGGGGGGGCAGGGGCCGCGGAAAAACTGTTTTTT
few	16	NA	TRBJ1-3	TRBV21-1	CASSKGSGKSGNTIYF	TGTGCCAGCAGCAAAGGAAGTGGGAAGTCTGGAAACACCATATATTTT
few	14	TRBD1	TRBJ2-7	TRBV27	CASGWTGGSYEQYF	TGTGCCAGCGGTTGGACAGGGGGGTCCTACGAGCAGTACTTC
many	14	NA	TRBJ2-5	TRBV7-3	CASSSQAAQETQYF	TGTGCCAGCAGCTCACAGGCAGCTCAAGAGACCCAGTACTTC
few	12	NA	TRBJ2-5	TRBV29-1	CSVTKLQETQYF	TGCAGCGTTACAAAATTACAAGAGACCCAGTACTTC
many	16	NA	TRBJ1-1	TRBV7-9	CASSFGPRDFGTEAFF	TGTGCCAGCAGCTTCGGACCCAGGGATTTCGGCACTGAAGCTTTCTTT
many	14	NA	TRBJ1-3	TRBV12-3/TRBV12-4	CASSPTGPGNTIYF	TGTGCCAGCAGCCCCACGGGGCCCGGAAACACCATATATTTT
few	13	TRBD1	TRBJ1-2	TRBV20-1	CSASWTGGYGYTF	TGCAGTGCTAGTTGGACAGGAGGCTATGGCTACACCTTC
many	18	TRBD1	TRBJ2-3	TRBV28	CATSPNVQTGGPPDTQYF	TGTGCCACCTCGCCGAATGTCCAGACAGGGGGCCCCCCAGATACGCAGTATTTT
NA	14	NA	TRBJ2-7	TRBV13	CASSLPQDPYEQYF	TGTGCCAGCAGCTTGCCGCAGGATCCCTACGAGCAGTACTTC
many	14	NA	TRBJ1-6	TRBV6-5	CASSYSLGIGPLHF	TGTGCCAGCAGTTACTCGTTGGGAATTGGGCCCCTCCACTTT
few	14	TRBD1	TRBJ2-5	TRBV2	CASSGGTGQETQYF	TGTGCCAGCAGTGGAGGGACAGGGCAAGAGACCCAGTACTTC
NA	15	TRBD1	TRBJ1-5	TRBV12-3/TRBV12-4	CASRRDSMVNQPQHF	TGTGCCAGCAGACGGGACAGCATGGTCAATCAGCCCCAGCATTTT
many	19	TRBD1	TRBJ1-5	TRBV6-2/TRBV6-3	CASSYPMGTGGVGNQPQHF	TGTGCCAGCAGTTACCCGATGGGGACAGGGGGAGTGGGCAATCAGCCCCAGCATTTT
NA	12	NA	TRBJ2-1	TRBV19	CASSTLPREQFF	TGTGCCAGTAGTACCCTGCCCCGAGAGCAGTTCTTC
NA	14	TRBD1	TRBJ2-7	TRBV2	CASSNTGGSYEQYF	TGTGCCAGCAGCAATACAGGGGGGTCCTACGAGCAGTACTTC
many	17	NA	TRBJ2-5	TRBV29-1	CSVVGTGKFVPSETQYF	TGCAGCGTTGTAGGTACAGGAAAATTTGTTCCTTCAGAGACCCAGTACTTC
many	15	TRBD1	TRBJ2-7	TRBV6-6	CASSSPGQGEYEQYF	TGTGCCAGCAGTTCCCCAGGACAGGGAGAGTACGAGCAGTACTTC
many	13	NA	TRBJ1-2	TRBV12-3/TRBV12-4	CASSFESIYGYTF	TGTGCCAGCAGTTTTGAGAGTATCTATGGCTACACCTTC
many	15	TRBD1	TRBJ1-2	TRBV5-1	CASSLEGQSNYGYTF	TGCGCCAGCAGCTTGGAGGGACAGAGTAACTATGGCTACACCTTC
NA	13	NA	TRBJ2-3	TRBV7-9	CASSGIRSDTQYF	TGTGCCAGCAGCGGGATTCGATCAGATACGCAGTATTTT
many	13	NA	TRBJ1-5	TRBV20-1	CSARGQTNQPQHF	TGCAGTGCTAGGGGGCAGACCAATCAGCCCCAGCATTTT
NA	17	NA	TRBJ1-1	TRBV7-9	CASSLGATVRLNTEAFF	TGTGCCAGCAGCTTAGGGGCGACAGTAAGGCTGAACACTGAAGCTTTCTTT
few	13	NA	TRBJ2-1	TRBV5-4	CASSSAPGDEQFF	TGTGCCAGCAGCTCCGCCCCGGGCGATGAGCAGTTCTTC
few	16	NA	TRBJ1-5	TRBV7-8	CASSAVGGRGNQPQHF	TGTGCCAGCAGCGCGGTCGGGGGGCGCGGCAATCAGCCCCAGCATTTT
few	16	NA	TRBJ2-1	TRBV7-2	CASTLASGGRYNEQFF	TGTGCCAGCACCCTCGCGTCCGGGGGGCGATACAATGAGCAGTTCTTC
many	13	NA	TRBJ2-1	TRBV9	CASSISPGDEQFF	TGTGCCAGCAGCATAAGTCCGGGGGATGAGCAGTTCTTC
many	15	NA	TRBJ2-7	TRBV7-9	CASSLVPSRSYEQYF	TGTGCCAGCAGCTTAGTCCCTAGCAGATCCTACGAGCAGTACTTC
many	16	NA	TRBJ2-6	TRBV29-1	CSVEDGPGAGANVLTF	TGCAGCGTTGAAGATGGCCCGGGCGCTGGGGCCAACGTCCTGACTTTC
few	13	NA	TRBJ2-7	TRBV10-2	CASTPPGAYEQYF	TGCGCCAGCACTCCGCCAGGGGCCTACGAGCAGTACTTC
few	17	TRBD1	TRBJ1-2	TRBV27	CASSLSTGQGLRYGYTF	TGTGCCAGCAGTTTATCGACGGGACAGGGGTTGAGGTATGGCTACACCTTC
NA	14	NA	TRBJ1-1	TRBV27	CASSSLGRRTEAFF	TGTGCCAGCAGTTCCCTGGGGCGGAGGACTGAAGCTTTCTTT
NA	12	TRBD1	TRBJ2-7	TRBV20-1	CSANKQGREQYF	TGCAGTGCCAACAAACAGGGGCGCGAGCAGTACTTC
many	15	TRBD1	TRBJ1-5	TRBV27	CASGRQGTFNQPQHF	TGTGCCAGCGGTCGACAGGGCACGTTCAATCAGCCCCAGCATTTT
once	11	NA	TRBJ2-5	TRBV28	CASSNEKTQYF	TGTGCCAGCAGCAACGAAAAGACCCAGTACTTC
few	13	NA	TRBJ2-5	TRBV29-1	CSVGRSTQETQYF	TGCAGCGTTGGCAGGAGCACCCAAGAGACCCAGTACTTC
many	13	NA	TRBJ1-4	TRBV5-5	CASSLDLHEKLFF	TGTGCCAGCAGCTTGGATCTTCATGAAAAACTGTTTTTT
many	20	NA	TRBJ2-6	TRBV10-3	CAISETKTGQPGSGANVLTF	TGTGCCATCAGTGAGACGAAAACTGGACAACCGGGGTCTGGGGCCAACGTCCTGACTTTC
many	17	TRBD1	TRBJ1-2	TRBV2	CASSLGQAPTPMSGYTF	TGTGCCAGCAGCCTAGGACAGGCTCCAACACCGATGAGTGGCTACACCTTC
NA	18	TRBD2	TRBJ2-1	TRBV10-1	CASSDQDITSGPYNEQFF	TGCGCCAGCAGTGACCAGGATATTACTAGCGGCCCCTACAATGAGCAGTTCTTC
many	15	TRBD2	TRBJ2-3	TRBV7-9	CASSYTSGATDTQYF	TGTGCCAGCAGCTACACTAGCGGGGCAACAGATACGCAGTATTTT
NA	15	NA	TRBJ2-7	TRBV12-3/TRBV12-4	CASSLDPASSYEQYF	TGTGCCAGCAGTTTGGACCCTGCTAGCTCCTACGAGCAGTACTTC
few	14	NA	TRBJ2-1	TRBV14	CASSMRGGLNEQFF	TGTGCCAGCAGTATGAGGGGGGGCCTCAATGAGCAGTTCTTC
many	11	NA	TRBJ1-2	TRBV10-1	CASREGNGYTF	TGCGCCAGCAGGGAGGGCAATGGCTACACCTTC
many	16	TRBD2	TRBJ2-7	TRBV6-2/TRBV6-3	CASSSPGTSGAYEQYF	TGTGCCAGCAGTTCACCCGGGACTAGTGGAGCCTACGAGCAGTACTTC
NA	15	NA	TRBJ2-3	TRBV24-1	CATSDLRGSTDTQYF	TGTGCCACCAGTGATTTGCGGGGGAGCACAGATACGCAGTATTTT
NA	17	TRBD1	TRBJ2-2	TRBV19	CATGNARDSLNTGELFF	TGTGCCACGGGCAATGCCCGGGACAGTCTAAACACCGGGGAGCTGTTTTTT
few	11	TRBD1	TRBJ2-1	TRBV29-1	CSVGDRGWQFF	TGCAGCGTTGGGGACAGGGGCTGGCAGTTCTTC
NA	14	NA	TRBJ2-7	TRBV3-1	CASSRRDGPYEQYF	TGTGCCAGCAGCCGCCGGGACGGTCCCTACGAGCAGTACTTC
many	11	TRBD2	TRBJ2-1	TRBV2	CASRTSGEQFF	TGTGCCAGCAGAACTAGCGGTGAGCAGTTCTTC
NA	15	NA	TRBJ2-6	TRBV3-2	CASSQDSSGANVLTF	TGTGCCAGCAGCCAAGACTCCTCTGGGGCCAACGTCCTGACTTTC